These 12 T cell receptor beta chains originate from one sample sequenced in a study of breast tumors, draining lymph nodes, adjacent tissues. TCRdb itself ran the multiplex PCR reads through MiXCR, one entry per CDR3 protein. The table shows 290,000 or so distinct CDR3 sequences, with around 30% occurring only once. Breast cancer patients provided tissue from their axillary draining lymph nodes. The sequenced sample was axillary lymph node tissue. These receptors all come from a female donor with breast cancer. Some clones in this sample may be carry-over from other donors' samples.

This clonotype occurred a few times. The gene calls are TRBV27 and TRBJ2-5; 10 positions match TRBD1. This CDR3 has 16 residues. V trimming: 0 bases; J trimming: 4 bases; junction bases outside the gene matches: 5. Germline V gene data show CDR1 as MNHEY and CDR2 as SMNVEV (reference sequence). CDR3: CASSLSTTGGRETQYF. The CDR3 DNA is TGTGCCAGCAGTTTATCCACGACAGGGGGCCGAGAGACCCAGTACTTC.

There are a few counts of this clonotype. The V call is TRBV6-1, the J call TRBJ2-1; D call uncertain. Germline V gene data show CDR1 as MNHNS and CDR2 as SASEGT. The CDR3 contains 13 residues. Trimming stripped 7 bases from V and 4 bases from J, with 11 bases between. CDR3 amino acids: CASTGTPYNEQFF. CDR3 coding DNA: TGTGCCAGCACTGGTACTCCATACAATGAGCAGTTCTTC.

This clonotype was observed many times. This chain uses TRBV7-3 with TRBJ2-1; 10 bases are shared with TRBD2. The J segment lost 5 bases and the V segment lost 5 bases, leaving 9 bases of the junction unmatched. The germline V gene encodes CDR1 SGHTA and CDR2 FQGTGA. The CDR3 is made up of 16 amino acids. CDR3 nucleotide sequence: TGTGCCAGCAGCAGATCCGGGACTAGCGCCCACAATGAGCAGTTCTTC. It codes for CASSRSGTSAHNEQFF.

This chain links TRBV29-1 with TRBJ1-1; D is uncertain. V dropped 1 base and J dropped 5 bases, with 8 bases sitting between them. Germline-derived CDR1 and CDR2 are SQVTM and ANQGSEA. This CDR3 has 12 residues. In DNA form, the CDR3 reads TGCAGCGTTGAAGGGGGAGCTACTGAAGCTTTCTTT. This encodes CSVEGGATEAFF.

The genes are TRBV5-1 and TRBJ2-2, with 10 bases lining up with TRBD1. The junction had 11 bases not matched to a gene; V was cut back by 7 bases and J by 5 bases. This CDR3 has 16 residues. The germline V gene has CDR1 SGHRS and CDR2 YFSETQ. The DNA for the CDR3 is TGCGCCAGCCAAAACCAAGGACAGGGGGTGACCGGGGAGCTGTTTTTT. Amino acids: CASQNQGQGVTGELFF.

Ten or more counts support this clonotype. This chain connects TRBV5-1 to TRBJ2-5; a weak D match, TRBD2 (5 bases). This CDR3 contains 16 residues. V was trimmed by 0 bases and J by 5 bases, leaving 17 bases between them. Germline V gene sequence: CDR1 SGHRS, CDR2 YFSETQ. The CDR3 here is CASSLAGNRRRETQYF. The DNA of the CDR3 is TGCGCCAGCAGCTTGGCAGGTAACCGCCGGAGGGAGACCCAGTACTTC.

The table lists this clonotype with many counts. The CDR3 DNA follows: TGTGCCAGCAGTTTTAAGTTCCTGCACGGGGAGCTGTTTTTT. Residues: CASSFKFLHGELFF. The V call is TRBV12-3 or TRBV12-4, the J call TRBJ2-2; D not certain. The CDR3 extends over 14 amino acids. Between the trimmed V and J ends, which lost 3 bases and 7 bases, there was a span of 12 bases.

This chain's CDR3 is CASGRSVLPQHF. CDR3 nucleotides: TGTGCCAGTGGCCGGTCTGTCCTCCCCCAGCATTTT. V and J are TRBV19 and TRBJ1-5; D is undetermined. V shed 8 bases and J shed 10 bases, with 15 bases lying between them. Germline V gene sequence: CDR1 LNHDA, CDR2 SQIVND (reference sequence). There are 12 residues in the CDR3.

This clonotype was detected many times. This sequence joins TRBV12-3 or TRBV12-4 and TRBJ1-6, with TRBD1 identical over 8 bases. This CDR3 is built from 13 residues. J was trimmed by 10 bases and V by 8 bases; bases with no gene match: 7. Here the CDR3 DNA reads TGTGCCAGCGAGGACAGGGCTGGATCACCCCTCCACTTT. It yields the protein CASEDRAGSPLHF.

This clonotype was seen at least ten times. For the CDR3, the DNA is TGCGCCAGCAGCTTGAATTCGATGAGCTCCTACGAGCAGTACTTC. Protein: CASSLNSMSSYEQYF. This chain uses TRBV5-1 with TRBJ2-7; D is undetermined. V was clipped by 1 base and J by 0 bases, with 11 bases between them. Germline V gives CDR1 SGHRS, CDR2 YFSETQ. CDR3 length equals 15 residues.

This clonotype is a singleton in its sample. The junction differs from germline at one of its ends, possibly a read error. The chain employs TRBV20-1 and TRBJ2-1, with 7 bases lining up with TRBD2. Germline V gene lookup returns CDR1 DFQATT and CDR2 SNEGSKA (reference sequence). The CDR3 is 17 amino acids. This CDR3 is CSPRDPGLLARINEQFF. The CDR3 coding sequence is TGCAGTCCTAGAGATCCGGGGCTACTAGCGAGGATCAATGAGCAGTTCTTC.

This clonotype was observed a few times. The J gene is TRBJ2-7, the V gene TRBV6-6, with TRBD1 identical over 8 bases. With V trimmed by 5 bases and J by 3 bases, 18 bases remained unmatched. Germline V gene lookup returns CDR1 MNHNY and CDR2 SVGAGI (reference sequence). There are 18 residues in the CDR3. The CDR3 sequence is CASSHPSSWTGKGYEQYF. CDR3 DNA sequence: TGTGCCAGCAGTCACCCTTCATCCTGGACAGGGAAGGGCTACGAGCAGTACTTC.